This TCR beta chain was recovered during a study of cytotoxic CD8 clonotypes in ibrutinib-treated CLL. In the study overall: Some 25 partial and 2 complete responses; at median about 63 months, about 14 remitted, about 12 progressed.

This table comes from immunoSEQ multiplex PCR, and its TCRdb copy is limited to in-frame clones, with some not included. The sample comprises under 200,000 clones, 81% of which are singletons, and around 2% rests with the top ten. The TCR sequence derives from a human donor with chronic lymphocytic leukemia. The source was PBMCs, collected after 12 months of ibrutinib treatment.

The CDR3 sequence: CASSQTSGEYNEQFF. For the CDR3, the DNA is TGTGCCAGCAGCCAGACTAGCGGGGAATACAATGAGCAGTTCTTC. V and J are TRBV7-2 and TRBJ2-1, with 11 bases that match TRBD2. The length of the CDR3 is 15 residues. V shed 5 bases and J 4 bases; nucleotides not matched to a gene: 4. The germline CDR1 and CDR2 sequences are SGHTA and FQGNSA.